Reported below is one TCR beta chain. The data are from a study of lymphopenia after photon versus proton radiotherapy. Produced via immunoSEQ multiplex PCR; TCRdb's table is partial and in-frame only. Of some 30,000 clones listed, 87% were seen once; the top ten hold approximately 50%. The TCR comes from a woman aged 60-75 years with cholangiocarcinoma. Some clones in this sample may be carry-over from other donors' samples. Specimen: peripheral blood, collected from a patient treated with proton-based radiotherapy.

CDR3 sequence: CASRSSGFTYEQYF. The CDR3 DNA sequence: TGTGCCAGCAGGTCCTCAGGTTTCACCTACGAGCAGTACTTC. The chain employs TRBV6-5 and TRBJ2-5, with unresolved D. TRBJ2-7 explains the end of the DNA better; the J call may be wrong. This CDR3 has 14 amino acids. CDR1 MNHEY and CDR2 SVGAGI come from the germline V gene.